This entry is about one T cell receptor (beta chain). The data derive from a study of radiation and T cells in renal cell carcinoma. Across the whole study: Nephrectomy followed 15 Gy stereotactic body radiation by 4 weeks.

V was trimmed by 0 bases and J by 4 bases, leaving 12 bases between them. Germline lookup yields CDR1 SGHDT and CDR2 YYEEEE. The length of the CDR3 is 15 residues. Here immunoSEQ multiplex PCR was the method, and the copy in TCRdb shows in-frame clones only, minus some. Counted here are about 140,000 clones, around 78% occurring once; the ten biggest clones make up roughly a quarter. Time point reported: baseline pretreatment blood. The treatment was: 15 Gy SBRT to primary tumor, nephrectomy 4 weeks later. After SBRT, blood was collected at 2 and 4 weeks, plus baseline. Clear cell pathology was present in this patient's renal cell carcinoma.

This TCR came from a woman between 50 and 59 years old with renal cell carcinoma. Material: blood, obtained from a patient whose treatment included radiotherapy and nephrectomy. The chain is built from TRBV5-6 and TRBJ2-3; a weak D match, TRBD1 (6 bases). CDR3 in DNA: TGTGCCAGCAGCTTGGACCCGACAGGAGCAGATACGCAGTATTTT. Amino acids: CASSLDPTGADTQYF.